Given below is one TCR beta chain in context. This clone's antigen is unknown. No clone much larger than this one lies a single base away; base qualities are absent. Library creation used the immunoSEQ multiplex PCR assay. A mixture of 60 forward primers for TCR Vbeta segments and 13 reverse primers for TCR Jbeta segments was used in the multiplex PCR. Amplification of the CDR3 region of rearranged TCR beta genes was performed with a multiplex PCR assay on genomic DNA. On the Illumina HiSeq System, the amplified TCR beta libraries were sequenced as 87-base-pair reads. Regarding the original processing steps: A later analysis tallied 75 million to 95 million unique TCR beta chains across the 700 or so repertoires, and 10 million to 11 million of those chains were shared by two or more donors. To remove PCR and sequencing errors, raw reads were error-corrected and collapsed into unique sequences using a nearest-neighbor algorithm that merged closely related sequences. V, D and J gene segments were assigned by aligning CDR3 sequences to IMGT reference sequences. Each retained sequence needed at least a six-nucleotide match to both a V gene segment and a J gene segment. Rearrangements were called productive when the CDR3 lacked stop codons and stayed in frame with V and J; all others were non-productive. Following IMGT convention, CDR3 was defined as the stretch from the second conserved V-encoded cysteine to the conserved J-encoded phenylalanine. The earlier analysis of 500 to 650 of the donors excluded any sequence lacking an unambiguous match to a single V gene segment. An earlier analysis of fewer than 650 of the donors classified V segments as functional when productive rearrangements were above 56.7% and as segregating when the standard deviation between donors was above 5%. A statistical classification framework was developed to diagnose cytomegalovirus status using the catalog of TCR beta chain sequences. In a later analysis, V and J genes were assigned by comparing TCR nucleotide sequences against IMGT/GENE-DB human TR gene sequences. In a later analysis, CDR3 sequences and most-parsimonious VDJ recombination scenarios were assigned using the TCRdist pipeline. In a later analysis, every TCR beta chain was defined by the combination of its CDR3 amino acid sequence and its V-gene family, and reads without a unique V-gene family were dropped. As a way to deal with suspected cross-contamination and a sequencing artifact, a later analysis dropped 450 to 700 nucleotide sequences that were highly shared and had low generation probability. In a later analysis, a clonal expansion index for each public chain was calculated from normalized within-repertoire ranks of inferred template counts. In a later analysis, generation probabilities were computed with a VDJ recombination model fitted to out-of-frame rearrangements, and the resulting probabilities were checked against IGoR. In a later analysis, TCR-TCR, TCR-HLA and TCR-CMV co-occurrence was scored with hypergeometric tests, and a repertoire-size bias correction was applied to TCR pairs. In a later analysis, false discovery rates were estimated by permuting HLA or CMV assignments 20 times. In a later analysis, co-occurring TCRs were grouped using DBSCAN, with TCRdist sequence similarity added in when clustering inside HLA-allele-positive subsets. Repertoires with fewer than 30,000 or more than 120,000 public chains, plus five repertoires with anomalous nucleotide sharing, were excluded from co-occurrence clustering. The table comes from immuneACCESS by way of TCRdb, which keeps in-frame sequences with V and J called. Part of the clones is missing from these tables; in studies checked, under half for an unresolved V gene and the rest for unknown reasons. Clonal size and the V and J genes are those of that table, whereas D and trimming came from the DNA. The sample data list 63,000 or so clones, and about 74% of these were observed just once. The top ten clonotypes cover about 20% of the sample.

Looking up the germline V gene yields CDR1 KGHSH and CDR2 LQKENI. Trimming takes 3 bases from V and 7 bases from J, and the germline ends sit 10 bases apart. The CDR3 holds 13 amino acids from the cysteine to the phenylalanine. Only the CDR3 DNA is retained, 39 bases long and in frame from the first base. This entry belongs to a study of cytomegalovirus exposure and HLA in healthy donors (dated by TCRdb to about 2017). A note on the overall study: In an earlier analysis of 550 to 750 of the donors, about 260 Gb of sequence data and 100 million or so unique TCR beta sequences from 150 million to 200 million T cells were reported. An early release that covered about 600 HLA-typed donors contained approximately 300 gigabases of sequencing data and around 80 million unique TCR sequences. The genetic ancestry cluster associated with self-reported Caucasian donors included about four fifths of the roughly 410 genotyped donors. The study aimed to test whether signatures of past pathogen exposure could be identified by cataloging public T cell receptors. The study profiled the T cell repertoires of about 720 subjects by immunosequencing and related them to cytomegalovirus serostatus. A separate validation cohort of about 110 different subjects was used in addition to the 666-subject first cohort. To predict cytomegalovirus infection status, the study combined high-throughput TCR immunosequencing, statistical association of individual TCRs with disease status, and machine learning. A later analysis re-examined previously published TCR beta repertoires from more than 550 donors and added high-resolution HLA genotyping to investigate patterns of TCR occurrence. Rather than drawing on any new phenotypic data, the later analysis identified candidate immune exposures from TCR beta sequences and the way those sequences occurred across donors. In an earlier analysis of 587 of the donors, high-throughput TCR beta sequencing was used to judge whether each TCR beta V gene segment behaved as functional or pseudogenic. Donor age, sex, ethnicity and CMV serostatus were compiled alongside the repertoire data. Genome-wide SNP genotypes for about 65% of the roughly 670 donors were used in a later genetic analysis, which treated that subset as a discovery cohort. Every discovery cohort repertoire had been produced on one sequencing platform. HLA typing covered class I and class II loci at four-digit resolution. Typing coverage varied by locus: about 620-630 donors for A, B, C, DRB1 and DQB1; roughly 500 for DQA1; more than 600 for DPA1; around 450 for DPB1. Because of strong linkage in the cohort, 5 or 6 DR-DQ haplotypes were treated as single units for association and clustering. Among some 400 genotyped donors of the cohort, an average of approximately 240,000 unique TCR beta nucleotide sequences was sequenced per donor, of which about 18% were non-productive. The research as a whole found: Because counts were too low, roughly 16 rarely observed V segments, including chromosome 9 orphons, were excluded from the earlier analysis of a few hundred of the donors. A group of highly shared sequence variants was considered likely to be a technical artifact of the sequencing pipeline. The classifier was reported to diagnose cytomegalovirus status with high specificity and sensitivity in both the original cohort and the validation cohort. Broadly in line with IMGT annotations, most TCR beta V segments showed up in productive rearrangements about 90% or about 30% of the time in an earlier analysis of around 600 of the donors. This cohort had only TCR beta chains sequenced, and the lack of alpha or paired-chain data limited which features could be detected. Roughly uniform sequencing depth across donors was assumed in presence/absence analyses, although this assumption may not hold. Correlated functional status among segregating V segments might be attributable to linkage disequilibrium, but an unknown experimental factor could not be ruled out. The only immune exposure information available for the cohort was CMV serostatus. It was suggested by the authors that the approach could potentially be generalized to other disease states and immunological phenotypes. A later genetic analysis reported fewer N-insertions in productive TCRs among donors in an Asian-associated ancestry cluster than the approximately 670-donor mean. The study listed approximately 150 TCR beta chains as associated with cytomegalovirus. Because some donors lacked HLA typing at each locus, the association tests relied only on the typed subset. Strong co-occurrence of HLA alleles, especially DR and DQ, made assigning TCR associations to individual alleles difficult. In a later analysis, TCR association rates were found to vary across HLA loci, with the most associated TCRs seen for DRB1 alleles and the fewest for HLA-C alleles. Specific HLA alleles were associated with 15,000 to 20,000 TCR beta sequences at a false discovery rate of 0.05 in a later analysis. Some IMGT-functional V segments, including TRBV6-2 and TRBV6-3, could not be distinguished by the 87-base-pair reads and were therefore excluded. Most TCR sequences were observed very rarely across donors, whereas some public TCRs were present in many individuals. A further reported finding was that TCR beta sequences accurately predicted the HLA-A and HLA-B alleles for most subjects in the first cohort. In vitro tests confirmed that a few of the cytomegalovirus-associated TCR beta chains recognize cytomegalovirus antigens. Most CMV-associated TCR beta chains appeared to be HLA-restricted in a later analysis, and the HLA associations seemed to be driven largely by CMV exposure. A later genetic analysis associated a missense DCLRE1C variant with V-gene and J-gene trimming of TCR beta chains, and an independent cohort replicated the association. A later analysis found that HLA-associated TCR beta chains were more clonally expanded and had lower generation probabilities than equally common non-associated chains. Several of the top co-occurrence clusters appeared to be linked to parvovirus B19, influenza, CMV and Epstein-Barr virus, according to a later analysis.

In total, just over 650 healthy bone marrow donors made up the cohort. Cohort members were all nominally healthy when sampled, although unrecorded immune exposures were likely present. The donor was CMV seropositive and was included in the group of 270 or so seropositive cohort members. A peripheral blood sample was provided by each donor, and peripheral blood mononuclear cells were used for TCR beta sequencing. The Qiagen DNeasy Blood Extraction Kit was used to extract genomic DNA from the blood cell samples. This receptor chain uses TRBV18 and TRBJ2-1; no D gene can be assigned with confidence. Input material: PBMCs. The source is a woman younger than 45 in good health and CMV-seropositive. In nucleotides, the sequence is TGTGCCAGCTCACCTCAGGTTTCAAATGAGCAGTTCTTC. Its translation reads: CASSPQVSNEQFF.